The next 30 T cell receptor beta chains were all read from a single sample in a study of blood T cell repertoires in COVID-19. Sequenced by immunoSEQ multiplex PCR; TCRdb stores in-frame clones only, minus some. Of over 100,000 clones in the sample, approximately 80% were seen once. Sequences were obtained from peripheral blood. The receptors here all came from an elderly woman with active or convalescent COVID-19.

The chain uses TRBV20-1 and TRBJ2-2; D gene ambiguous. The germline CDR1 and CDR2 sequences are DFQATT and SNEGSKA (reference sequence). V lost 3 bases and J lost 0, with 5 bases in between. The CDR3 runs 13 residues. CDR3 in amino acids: CSASFSNTGELFF. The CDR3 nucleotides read TGCAGTGCTAGTTTCTCGAACACCGGGGAGCTGTTTTTT.

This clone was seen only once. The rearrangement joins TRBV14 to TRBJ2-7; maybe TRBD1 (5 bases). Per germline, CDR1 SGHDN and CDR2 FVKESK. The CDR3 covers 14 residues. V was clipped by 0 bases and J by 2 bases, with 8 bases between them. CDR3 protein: CASSQDSTAYEQYF. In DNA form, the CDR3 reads TGTGCCAGCAGCCAAGATTCGACAGCCTACGAGCAGTACTTC.

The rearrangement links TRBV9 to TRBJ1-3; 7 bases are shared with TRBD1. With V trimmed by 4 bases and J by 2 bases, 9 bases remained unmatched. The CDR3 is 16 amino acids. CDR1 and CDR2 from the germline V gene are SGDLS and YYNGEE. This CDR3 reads CASSILDRDPGNTIYF. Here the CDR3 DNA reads TGTGCCAGCAGCATACTCGACAGGGACCCTGGAAACACCATATATTTT.

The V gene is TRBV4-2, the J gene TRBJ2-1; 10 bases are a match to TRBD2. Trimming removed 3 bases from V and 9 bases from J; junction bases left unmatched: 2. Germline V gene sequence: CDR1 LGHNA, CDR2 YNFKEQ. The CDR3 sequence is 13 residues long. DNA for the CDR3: TGTGCCAGCAGCCAGTCTAGCGGGAGTGAGCAGTTCTTC. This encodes CASSQSSGSEQFF.

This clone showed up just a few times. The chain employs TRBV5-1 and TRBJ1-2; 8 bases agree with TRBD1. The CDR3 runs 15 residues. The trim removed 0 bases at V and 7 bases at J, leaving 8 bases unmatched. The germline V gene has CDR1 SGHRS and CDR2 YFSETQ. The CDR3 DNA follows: TGCGCCAGCAGCTTGGGGGGACAGGACTTATCTGGCTACACCTTC. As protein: CASSLGGQDLSGYTF.

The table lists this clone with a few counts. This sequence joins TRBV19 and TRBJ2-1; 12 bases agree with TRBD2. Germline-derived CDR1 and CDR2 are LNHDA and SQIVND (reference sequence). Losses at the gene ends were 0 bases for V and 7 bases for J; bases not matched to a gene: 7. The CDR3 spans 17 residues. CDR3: CASSIDRLAGVLNEQFF. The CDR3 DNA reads TGTGCCAGTAGTATAGATAGACTAGCGGGAGTTTTAAATGAGCAGTTCTTC.

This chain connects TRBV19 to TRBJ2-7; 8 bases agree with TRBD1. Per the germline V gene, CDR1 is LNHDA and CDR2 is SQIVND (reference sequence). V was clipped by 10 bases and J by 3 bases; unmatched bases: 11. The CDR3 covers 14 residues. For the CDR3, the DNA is TGTGCCACTAAATCGTCAGGGGGCGTCTACGAGCAGTACTTC. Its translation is CATKSSGGVYEQYF.

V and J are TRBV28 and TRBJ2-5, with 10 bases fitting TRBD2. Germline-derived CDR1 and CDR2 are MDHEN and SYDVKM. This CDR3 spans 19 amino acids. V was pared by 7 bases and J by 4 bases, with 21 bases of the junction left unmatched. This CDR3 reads CASINEGVLGLAKRETQYF. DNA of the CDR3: TGTGCCAGCATCAACGAGGGGGTCTTGGGACTAGCGAAGAGAGAGACCCAGTACTTC.

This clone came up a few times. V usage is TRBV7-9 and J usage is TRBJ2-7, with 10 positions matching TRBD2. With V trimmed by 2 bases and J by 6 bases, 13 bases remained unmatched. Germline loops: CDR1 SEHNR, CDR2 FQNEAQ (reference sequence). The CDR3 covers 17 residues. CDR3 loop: CASSLLSGRASGTEQYF. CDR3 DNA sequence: TGTGCCAGCAGCTTACTAAGCGGGAGGGCCTCGGGGACCGAGCAGTACTTC.

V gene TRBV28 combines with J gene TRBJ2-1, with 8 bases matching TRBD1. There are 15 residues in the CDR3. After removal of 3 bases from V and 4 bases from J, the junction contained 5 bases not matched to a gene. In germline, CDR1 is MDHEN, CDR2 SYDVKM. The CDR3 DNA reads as TGTGCCAGCAGTTTCAGGACAGGGCATTACAATGAGCAGTTCTTC. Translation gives CASSFRTGHYNEQFF.

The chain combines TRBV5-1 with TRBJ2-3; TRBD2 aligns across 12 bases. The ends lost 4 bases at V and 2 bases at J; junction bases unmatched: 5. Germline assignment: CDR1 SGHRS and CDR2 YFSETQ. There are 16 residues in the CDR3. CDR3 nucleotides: TGCGCCAGCAGCACAGGGACTAGCGGGCCCACAGATACGCAGTATTTT. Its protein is CASSTGTSGPTDTQYF.

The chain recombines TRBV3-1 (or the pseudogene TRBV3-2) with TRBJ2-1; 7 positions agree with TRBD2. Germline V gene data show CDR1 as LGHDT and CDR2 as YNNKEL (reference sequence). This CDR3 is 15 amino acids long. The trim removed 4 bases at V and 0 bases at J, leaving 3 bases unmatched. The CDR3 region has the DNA TGTGCCAGCAGCCGTGCGGGAGTCTCCTACAATGAGCAGTTCTTC. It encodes CASSRAGVSYNEQFF.

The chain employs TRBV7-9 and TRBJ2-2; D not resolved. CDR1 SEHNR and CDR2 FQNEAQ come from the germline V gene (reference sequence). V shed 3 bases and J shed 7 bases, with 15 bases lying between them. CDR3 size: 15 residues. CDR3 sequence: CASSFARSVHGELFF. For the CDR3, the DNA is TGTGCCAGCAGCTTTGCCCGAAGCGTTCACGGGGAGCTGTTTTTT.

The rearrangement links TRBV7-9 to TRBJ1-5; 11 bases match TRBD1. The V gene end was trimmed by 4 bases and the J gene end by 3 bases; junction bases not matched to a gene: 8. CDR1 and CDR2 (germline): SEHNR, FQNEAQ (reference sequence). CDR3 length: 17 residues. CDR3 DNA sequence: TGTGCCAGCAGCTCCCCTGGAGGACAGGGGGCCAATCAGCCCCAGCATTTT. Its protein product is CASSSPGGQGANQPQHF.

This CDR3 is CSATGRLQYF. Here the CDR3 DNA reads TGCAGTGCTACGGGGAGGTTGCAGTACTTC. The chain employs TRBV20-1 and TRBJ2-7; TRBD2 is a possible D gene (6 bases). CDR1 is DFQATT, CDR2 SNEGSKA, per germline (reference sequence). This CDR3 has 10 residues. The germline V and J ends were trimmed by 4 bases and 9 bases, with 10 bases remaining between them.

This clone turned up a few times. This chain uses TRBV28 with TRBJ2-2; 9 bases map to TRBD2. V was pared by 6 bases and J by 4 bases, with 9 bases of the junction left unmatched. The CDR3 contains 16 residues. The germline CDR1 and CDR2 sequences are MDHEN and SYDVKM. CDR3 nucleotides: TGTGCCAGCAGCCCCGGACTAGCGCAGACCACCGGGGAGCTGTTTTTT. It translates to CASSPGLAQTTGELFF.

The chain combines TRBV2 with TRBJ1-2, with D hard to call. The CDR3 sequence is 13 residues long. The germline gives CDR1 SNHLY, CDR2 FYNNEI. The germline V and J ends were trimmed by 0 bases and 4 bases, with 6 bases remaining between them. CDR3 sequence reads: CASSEARSYGYTF. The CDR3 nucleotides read TGTGCCAGCAGTGAAGCGCGCTCCTATGGCTACACCTTC.

The CDR3 loop is CASSLPGGTDTQYF. The CDR3 DNA is TGTGCCAGCAGTTTACCAGGGGGCACAGATACGCAGTATTTT. The chain recombines TRBV28 with TRBJ2-3, with D possibly TRBD1 on 6 matching bases. Trimming left V 2 bases short and J 1 base short, with 7 bases between. Germline V gives CDR1 MDHEN, CDR2 SYDVKM. The CDR3 runs to 14 residues.

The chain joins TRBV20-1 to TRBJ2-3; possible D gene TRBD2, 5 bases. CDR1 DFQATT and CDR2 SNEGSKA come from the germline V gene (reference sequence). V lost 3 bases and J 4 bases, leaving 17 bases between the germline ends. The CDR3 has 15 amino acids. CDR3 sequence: CSASRADVSADTQYF. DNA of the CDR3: TGCAGTGCTAGTCGCGCGGATGTTAGCGCAGATACGCAGTATTTT.

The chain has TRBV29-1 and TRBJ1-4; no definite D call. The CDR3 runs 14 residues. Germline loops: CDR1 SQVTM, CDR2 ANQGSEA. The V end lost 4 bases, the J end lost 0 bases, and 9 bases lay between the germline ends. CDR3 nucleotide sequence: TGCAGCGTTGGGATGGAGCCAACTAATGAAAAACTGTTTTTT. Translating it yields CSVGMEPTNEKLFF. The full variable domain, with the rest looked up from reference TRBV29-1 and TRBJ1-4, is SAVISQKPSRDICQRGTSLTIQCQVDSQVTMMFWYRQQPGQSLTLIATANQGSEATYESGFVIDKFPISRPNLTFSTLTVSNMSPEDSSIYLCSVGMEPTNEKLFFGSGTQLSVL.

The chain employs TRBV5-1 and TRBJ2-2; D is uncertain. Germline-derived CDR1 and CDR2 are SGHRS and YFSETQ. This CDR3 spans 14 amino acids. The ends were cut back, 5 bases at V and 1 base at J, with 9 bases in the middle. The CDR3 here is CASRVRGNTGELFF. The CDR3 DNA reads TGCGCCAGCAGGGTGAGAGGGAACACCGGGGAGCTGTTTTTT.

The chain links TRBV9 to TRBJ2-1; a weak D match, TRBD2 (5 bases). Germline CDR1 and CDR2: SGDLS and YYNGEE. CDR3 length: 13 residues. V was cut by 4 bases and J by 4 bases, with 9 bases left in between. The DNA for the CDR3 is TGTGCCAGCAGCACCGGGATGTACAATGAGCAGTTCTTC. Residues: CASSTGMYNEQFF.

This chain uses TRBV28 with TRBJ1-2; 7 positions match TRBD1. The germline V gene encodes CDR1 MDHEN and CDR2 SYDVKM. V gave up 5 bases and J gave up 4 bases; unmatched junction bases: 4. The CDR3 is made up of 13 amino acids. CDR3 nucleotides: TGTGCCAGCAGTGCACAGGGGATCTATGGCTACACCTTC. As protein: CASSAQGIYGYTF.

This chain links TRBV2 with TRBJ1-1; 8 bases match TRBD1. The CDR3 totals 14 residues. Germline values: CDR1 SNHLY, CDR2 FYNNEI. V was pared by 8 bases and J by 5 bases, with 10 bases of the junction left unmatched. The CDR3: CASGQGTSRTEAFF. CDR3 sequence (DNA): TGTGCCAGCGGACAGGGAACATCCAGAACTGAAGCTTTCTTT.

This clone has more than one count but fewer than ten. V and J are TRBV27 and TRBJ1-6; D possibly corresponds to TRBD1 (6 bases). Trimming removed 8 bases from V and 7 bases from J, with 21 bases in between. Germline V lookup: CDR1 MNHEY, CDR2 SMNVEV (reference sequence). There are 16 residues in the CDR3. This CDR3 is CASALNPGGWNSPLHF. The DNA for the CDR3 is TGTGCCAGCGCCCTCAATCCGGGGGGCTGGAATTCACCCCTCCACTTT.

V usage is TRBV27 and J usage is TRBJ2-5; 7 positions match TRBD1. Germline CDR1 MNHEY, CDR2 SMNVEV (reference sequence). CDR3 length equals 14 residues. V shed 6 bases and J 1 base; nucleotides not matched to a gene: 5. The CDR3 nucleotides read TGTGCCAGCAGCTGGACAGGACTCCAAGAGACCCAGTACTTC. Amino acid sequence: CASSWTGLQETQYF.

CDR3 sequence reads: CASSVGSVGQTQYF. CDR3 DNA: TGTGCCAGCAGCGTAGGTAGTGTTGGTCAGACCCAGTACTTC. This chain uses TRBV11-2 with TRBJ2-5; no reliable D call. The length of the CDR3 is 14 residues. The V end lost 5 bases, the J end lost 6 bases, and 16 bases lay between the germline ends. CDR1 and CDR2 (germline): SGHAT, FQNNGV.

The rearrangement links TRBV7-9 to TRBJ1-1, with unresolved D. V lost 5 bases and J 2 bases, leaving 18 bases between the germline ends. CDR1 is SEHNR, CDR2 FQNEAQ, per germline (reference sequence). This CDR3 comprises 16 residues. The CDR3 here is CASSPSQWTINTEAFF. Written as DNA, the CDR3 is TGTGCCAGCAGCCCCAGTCAGTGGACTATAAACACTGAAGCTTTCTTT.

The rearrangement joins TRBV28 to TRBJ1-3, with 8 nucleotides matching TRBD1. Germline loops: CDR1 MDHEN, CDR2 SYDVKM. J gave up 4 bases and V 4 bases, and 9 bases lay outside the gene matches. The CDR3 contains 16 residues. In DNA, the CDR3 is TGTGCCAGCAGTTCCCCTGGACAGGGCTTAGGAAACACCATATATTTT. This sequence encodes CASSSPGQGLGNTIYF.

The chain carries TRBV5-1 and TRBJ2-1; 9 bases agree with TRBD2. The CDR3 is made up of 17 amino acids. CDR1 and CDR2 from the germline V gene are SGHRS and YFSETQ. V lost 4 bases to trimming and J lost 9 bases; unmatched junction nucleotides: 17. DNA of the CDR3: TGCGCCAGCAGCCCACCCAACATCGGGACTAGCAGCGGTGAGCAGTTCTTC. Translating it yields CASSPPNIGTSSGEQFF.